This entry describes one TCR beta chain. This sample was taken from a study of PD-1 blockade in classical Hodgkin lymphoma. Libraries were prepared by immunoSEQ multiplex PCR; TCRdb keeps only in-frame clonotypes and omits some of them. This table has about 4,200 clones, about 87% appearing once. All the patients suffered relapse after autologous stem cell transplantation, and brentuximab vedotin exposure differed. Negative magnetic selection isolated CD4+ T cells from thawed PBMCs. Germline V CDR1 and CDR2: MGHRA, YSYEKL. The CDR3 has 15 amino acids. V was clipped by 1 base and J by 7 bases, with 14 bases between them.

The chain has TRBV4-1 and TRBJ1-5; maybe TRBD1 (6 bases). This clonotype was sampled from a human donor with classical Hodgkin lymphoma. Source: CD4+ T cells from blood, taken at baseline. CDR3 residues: CASSQVRQGKQPQHF. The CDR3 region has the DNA TGCGCCAGCAGCCAAGTACGCCAGGGGAAACAGCCCCAGCATTTT.